The sequence of this T cell receptor beta chain was determined in a study of immune characterization of retroperitoneal liposarcoma. TCRdb used MiXCR to reprocess the PCR reads, holding one entry per CDR3 protein. The profile shows 1,500 to 2,000 distinct CDR3 sequences, about 42% of them singletons. Germline V gives CDR1 MNHNS, CDR2 SASEGT. This CDR3 is 15 amino acids long. Sequenced sample: tumor tissue. V gene TRBV6-1 combines with J gene TRBJ2-1; D uncertain. Near its end, the DNA agrees better with TRBJ2-7, so the J call may be wrong. The receptor was derived from a female donor with retroperitoneal liposarcoma. The CDR3 coding sequence is TGTGCCAGCAGTCCCCGGGTCGGATACTCCTACGAGCAGTACTTC. Translating it yields CASSPRVGYSYEQYF.